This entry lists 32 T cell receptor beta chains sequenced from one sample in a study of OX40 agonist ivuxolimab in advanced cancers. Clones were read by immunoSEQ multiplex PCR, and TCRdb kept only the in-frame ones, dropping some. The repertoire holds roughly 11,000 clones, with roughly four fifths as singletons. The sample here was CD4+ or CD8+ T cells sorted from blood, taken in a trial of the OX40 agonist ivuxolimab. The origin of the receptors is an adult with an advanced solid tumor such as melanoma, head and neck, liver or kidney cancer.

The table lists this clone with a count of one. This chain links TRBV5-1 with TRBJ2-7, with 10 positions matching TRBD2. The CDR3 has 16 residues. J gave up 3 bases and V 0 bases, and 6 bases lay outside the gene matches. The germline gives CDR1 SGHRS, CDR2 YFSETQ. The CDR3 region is CASSLAPSGSVYEQYF. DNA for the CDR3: TGCGCCAGCAGCTTGGCCCCTAGCGGGAGTGTCTACGAGCAGTACTTC.

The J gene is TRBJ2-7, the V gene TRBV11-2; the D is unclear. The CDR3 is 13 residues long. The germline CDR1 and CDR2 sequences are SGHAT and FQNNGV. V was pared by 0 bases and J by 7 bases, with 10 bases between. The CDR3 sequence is CASSLDSRWEQYF. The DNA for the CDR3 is TGTGCCAGCAGCTTAGATTCGCGGTGGGAGCAGTACTTC.

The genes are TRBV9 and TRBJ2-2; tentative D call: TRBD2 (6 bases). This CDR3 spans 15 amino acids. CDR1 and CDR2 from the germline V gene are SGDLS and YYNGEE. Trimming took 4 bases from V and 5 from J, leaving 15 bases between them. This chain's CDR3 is CASSPRNRGTGELFF. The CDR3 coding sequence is TGTGCCAGCAGCCCTCGGAACCGGGGGACCGGGGAGCTGTTTTTT.

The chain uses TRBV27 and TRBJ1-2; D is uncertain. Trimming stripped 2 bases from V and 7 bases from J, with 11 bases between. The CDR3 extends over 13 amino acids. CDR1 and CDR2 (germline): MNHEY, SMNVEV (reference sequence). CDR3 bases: TGTGCCAGCAGTTTAAATCGGGCGGGTGGCTACACCTTC. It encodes CASSLNRAGGYTF.

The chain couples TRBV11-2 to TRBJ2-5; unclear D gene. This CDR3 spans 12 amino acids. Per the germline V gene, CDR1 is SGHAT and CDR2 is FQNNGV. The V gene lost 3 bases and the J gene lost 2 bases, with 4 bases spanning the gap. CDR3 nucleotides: TGTGCCAGCAGCTTCGGTCAAGAGACCCAGTACTTC. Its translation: CASSFGQETQYF.

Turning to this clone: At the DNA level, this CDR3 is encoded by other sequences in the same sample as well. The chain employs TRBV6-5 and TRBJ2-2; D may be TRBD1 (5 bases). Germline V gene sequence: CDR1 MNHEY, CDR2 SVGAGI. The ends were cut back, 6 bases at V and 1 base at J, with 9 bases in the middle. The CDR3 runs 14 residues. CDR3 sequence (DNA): TGTGCCAGCAGCCGTGGACAGAACACCGGGGAGCTGTTTTTT. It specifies CASSRGQNTGELFF.

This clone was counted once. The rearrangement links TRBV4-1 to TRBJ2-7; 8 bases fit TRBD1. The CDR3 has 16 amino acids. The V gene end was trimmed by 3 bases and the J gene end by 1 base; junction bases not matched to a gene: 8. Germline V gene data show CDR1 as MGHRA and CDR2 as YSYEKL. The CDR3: CASSQSRDRPSYEQYF. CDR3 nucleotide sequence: TGCGCCAGCAGCCAGTCCCGGGACAGGCCTTCCTACGAGCAGTACTTC.

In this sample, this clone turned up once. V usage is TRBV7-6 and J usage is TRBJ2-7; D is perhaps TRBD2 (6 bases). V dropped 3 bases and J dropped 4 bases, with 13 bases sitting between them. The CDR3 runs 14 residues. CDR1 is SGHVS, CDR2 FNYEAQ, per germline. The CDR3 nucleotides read TGTGCCAGCAGCTTCGGCGGGAAGGATTACGAGCAGTACTTC. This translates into CASSFGGKDYEQYF.

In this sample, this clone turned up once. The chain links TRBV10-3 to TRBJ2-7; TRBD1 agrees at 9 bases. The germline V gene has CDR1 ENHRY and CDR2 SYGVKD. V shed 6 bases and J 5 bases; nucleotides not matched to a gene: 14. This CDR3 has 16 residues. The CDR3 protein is CAIRIGQGLKTDEQYF. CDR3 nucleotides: TGTGCCATCAGAATCGGACAGGGGTTGAAGACTGACGAGCAGTACTTC.

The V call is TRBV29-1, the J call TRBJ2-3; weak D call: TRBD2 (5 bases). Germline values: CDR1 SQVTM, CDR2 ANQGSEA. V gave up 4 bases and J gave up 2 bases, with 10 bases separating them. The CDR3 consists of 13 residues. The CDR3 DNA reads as TGCAGCGTTGCTGGACTTTCCACAGATACGCAGTATTTT. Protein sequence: CSVAGLSTDTQYF.

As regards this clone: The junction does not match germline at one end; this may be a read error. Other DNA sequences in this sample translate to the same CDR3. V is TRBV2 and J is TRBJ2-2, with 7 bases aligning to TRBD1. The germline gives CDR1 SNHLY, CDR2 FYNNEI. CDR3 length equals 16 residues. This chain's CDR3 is CASSPSRDSYTGELFF. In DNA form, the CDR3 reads TGTGCCAGCAGTCCATCCCGGGACAGCTACACCGGGGAGTTGTTTTTT. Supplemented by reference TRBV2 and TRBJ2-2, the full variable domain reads EPEVTQTPSHQVTQMGQEVILRCVPISNHLYFYWYRQILGQKVEFLVSFYNNEISEKSEIFDDQFSVERPDGSNFTLKIRSTKLEDSAMYFCASSPSRDSYTGELFFGEGSRLTVL.

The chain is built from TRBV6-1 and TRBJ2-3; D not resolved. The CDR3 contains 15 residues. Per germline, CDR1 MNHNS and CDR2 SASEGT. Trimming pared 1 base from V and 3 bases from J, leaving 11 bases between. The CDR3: CASSEGVGLTDTQYF. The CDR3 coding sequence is TGTGCCAGCAGTGAAGGGGTGGGATTGACAGATACGCAGTATTTT.

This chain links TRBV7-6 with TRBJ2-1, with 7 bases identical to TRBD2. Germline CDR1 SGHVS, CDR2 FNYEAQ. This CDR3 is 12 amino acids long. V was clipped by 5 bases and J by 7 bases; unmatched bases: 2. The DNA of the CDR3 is TGTGCCAGCAGCCGGGGGGAAAATGAGCAGTTCTTC. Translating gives CASSRGENEQFF.

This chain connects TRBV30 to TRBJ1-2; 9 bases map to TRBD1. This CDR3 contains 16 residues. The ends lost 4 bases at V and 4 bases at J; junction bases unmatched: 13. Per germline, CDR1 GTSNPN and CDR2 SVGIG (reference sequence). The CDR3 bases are TGTGCCTGGACTGTTCGCCGGGACAGGGTTTTCTATGGCTACACCTTC. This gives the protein CAWTVRRDRVFYGYTF.

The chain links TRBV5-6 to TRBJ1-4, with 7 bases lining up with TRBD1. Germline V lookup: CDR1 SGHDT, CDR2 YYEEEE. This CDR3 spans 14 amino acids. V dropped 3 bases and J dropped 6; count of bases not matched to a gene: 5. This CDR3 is CASSYGTAHEKLFF. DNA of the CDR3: TGTGCCAGCAGCTACGGGACAGCGCATGAAAAACTGTTTTTT.

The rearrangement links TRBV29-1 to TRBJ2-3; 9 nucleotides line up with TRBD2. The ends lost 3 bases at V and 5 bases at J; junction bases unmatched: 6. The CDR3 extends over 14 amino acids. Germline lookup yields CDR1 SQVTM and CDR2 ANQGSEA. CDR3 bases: TGCAGCGTTGAGTTCGTAGCGGGAGTAGATACGCAGTATTTT. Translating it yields CSVEFVAGVDTQYF.

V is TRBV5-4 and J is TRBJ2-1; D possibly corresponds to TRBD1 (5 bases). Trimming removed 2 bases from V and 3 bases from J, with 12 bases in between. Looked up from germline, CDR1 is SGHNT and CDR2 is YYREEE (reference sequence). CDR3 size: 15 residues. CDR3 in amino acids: CASSFIEDIYNEQFF. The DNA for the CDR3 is TGTGCCAGCAGCTTTATCGAGGACATCTACAATGAGCAGTTCTTC.

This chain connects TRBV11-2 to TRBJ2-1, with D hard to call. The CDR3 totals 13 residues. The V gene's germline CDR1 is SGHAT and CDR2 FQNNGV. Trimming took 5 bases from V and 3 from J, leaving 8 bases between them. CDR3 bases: TGTGCCAGCAGCCAAGACGGCTACAATGAGCAGTTCTTC. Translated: CASSQDGYNEQFF.

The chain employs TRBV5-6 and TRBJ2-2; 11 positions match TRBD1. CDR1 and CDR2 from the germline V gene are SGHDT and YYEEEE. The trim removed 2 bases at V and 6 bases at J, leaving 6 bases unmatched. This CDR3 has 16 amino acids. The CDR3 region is CASSLRDRGFSGELFF. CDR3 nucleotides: TGTGCCAGCAGCTTACGGGACAGGGGGTTTTCCGGGGAGCTGTTTTTT.

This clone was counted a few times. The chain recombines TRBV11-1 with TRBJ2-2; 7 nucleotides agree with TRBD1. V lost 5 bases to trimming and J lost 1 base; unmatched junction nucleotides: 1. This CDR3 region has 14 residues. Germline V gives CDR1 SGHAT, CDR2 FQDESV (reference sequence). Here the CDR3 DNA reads TGTGCCAGCAGCCACAGGGGGAACACCGGGGAGCTGTTTTTT. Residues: CASSHRGNTGELFF.

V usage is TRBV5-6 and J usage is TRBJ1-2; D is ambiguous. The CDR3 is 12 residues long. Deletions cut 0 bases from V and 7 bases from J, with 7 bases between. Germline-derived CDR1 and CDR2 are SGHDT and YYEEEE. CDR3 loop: CASSLVKGGYTF. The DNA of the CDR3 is TGTGCCAGCAGCTTGGTGAAGGGTGGCTACACCTTC.

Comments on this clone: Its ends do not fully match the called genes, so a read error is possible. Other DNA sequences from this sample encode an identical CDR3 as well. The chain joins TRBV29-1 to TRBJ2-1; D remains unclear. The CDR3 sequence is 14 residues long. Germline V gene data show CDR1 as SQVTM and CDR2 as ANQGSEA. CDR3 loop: CSVEGPWKTGEQFF. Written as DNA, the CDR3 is TGCAGCGTCGAAGGTCCATGGAAAACCGGTGAGCAGTTCTTC.

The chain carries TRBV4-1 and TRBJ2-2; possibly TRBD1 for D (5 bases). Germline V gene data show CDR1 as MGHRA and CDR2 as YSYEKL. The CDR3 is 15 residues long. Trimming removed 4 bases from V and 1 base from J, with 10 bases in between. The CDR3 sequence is CASSLRQMNTGELFF. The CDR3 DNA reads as TGCGCCAGCAGCCTACGACAGATGAACACCGGGGAGCTGTTTTTT.

CDR3 region: CASSQTSGIGETQYF. DNA of the CDR3: TGCGCCAGCAGCCAGACTAGCGGGATCGGTGAGACCCAGTACTTC. V is TRBV4-1 and J is TRBJ2-5; 11 bases agree with TRBD2. The CDR3 has 15 residues. Looked up from germline, CDR1 is MGHRA and CDR2 is YSYEKL. With 3 bases clipped from V and 5 bases from J, the junction kept 5 bases outside the gene matches.

The CDR3 coding sequence is TGTGCCAGCAGCCATACCAAGCGGGGAGAATACGAGCAGTACTTC. Amino acids: CASSHTKRGEYEQYF. This sequence joins TRBV7-8 and TRBJ2-7; 7 nucleotides line up with TRBD2. Germline values: CDR1 SGHVS, CDR2 FQNEAQ. The CDR3 covers 15 residues. With V trimmed by 5 bases and J by 4 bases, 11 bases remained unmatched.

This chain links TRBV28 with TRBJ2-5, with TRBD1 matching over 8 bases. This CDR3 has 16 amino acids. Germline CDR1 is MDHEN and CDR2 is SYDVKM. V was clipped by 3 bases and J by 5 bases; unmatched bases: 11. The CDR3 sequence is CASSLLGTGPRETQYF. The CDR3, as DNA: TGTGCCAGCAGTTTGTTAGGGACAGGTCCCCGGGAGACCCAGTACTTC. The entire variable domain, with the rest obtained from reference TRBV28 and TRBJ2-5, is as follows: DVKVTQSSRYLVKRTGEKVFLECVQDMDHENMFWYRQDPGLGLRLIYFSYDVKMKEKGDIPEGYSVSREKKERFSLILESASTNQTSMYLCASSLLGTGPRETQYFGPGTRLLVL.

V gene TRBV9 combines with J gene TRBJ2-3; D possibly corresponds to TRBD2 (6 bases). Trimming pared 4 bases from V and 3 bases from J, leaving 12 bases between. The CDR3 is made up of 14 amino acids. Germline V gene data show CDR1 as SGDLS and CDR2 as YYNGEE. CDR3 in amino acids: CASSPGRRTDTQYF. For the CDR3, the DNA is TGTGCCAGCAGCCCGGGGAGGAGGACAGATACGCAGTATTTT. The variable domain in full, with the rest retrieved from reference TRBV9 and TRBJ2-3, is DSGVTQTPKHLITATGQRVTLRCSPRSGDLSVYWYQQSLDQGLQFLIQYYNGEERAKGNILERFSAQQFPDLHSELNLSSLELGDSALYFCASSPGRRTDTQYFGPGTRLTVL.

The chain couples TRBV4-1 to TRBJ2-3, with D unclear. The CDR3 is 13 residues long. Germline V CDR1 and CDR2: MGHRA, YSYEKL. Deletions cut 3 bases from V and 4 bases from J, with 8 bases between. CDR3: CASSHLIADTQYF. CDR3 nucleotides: TGCGCCAGCAGCCACCTTATAGCAGATACGCAGTATTTT.

The chain's CDR3 is CASSHRGDGNTIYF. DNA for the CDR3: TGTGCCAGCAGTCACAGGGGTGACGGAAACACCATATATTTT. The rearrangement uses TRBV6-5 and TRBJ1-3; the match to TRBD1 covers 7 bases. The CDR3 extends over 14 amino acids. V was pared by 5 bases and J by 4 bases, with 5 bases of the junction left unmatched. Germline CDR1 and CDR2: MNHEY and SVGAGI.

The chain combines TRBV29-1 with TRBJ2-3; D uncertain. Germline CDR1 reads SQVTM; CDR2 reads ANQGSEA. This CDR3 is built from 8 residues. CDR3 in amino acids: CIADTQYF. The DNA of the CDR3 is TGCATTGCAGATACGCAGTATTTT.

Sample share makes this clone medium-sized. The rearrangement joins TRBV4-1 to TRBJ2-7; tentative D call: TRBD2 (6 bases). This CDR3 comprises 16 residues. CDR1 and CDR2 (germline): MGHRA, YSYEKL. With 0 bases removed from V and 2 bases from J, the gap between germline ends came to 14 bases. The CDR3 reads CASSQDLSGAPYEQYF. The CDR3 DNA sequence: TGCGCCAGCAGCCAAGATTTGTCGGGAGCACCCTACGAGCAGTACTTC.

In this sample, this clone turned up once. The chain's CDR3 is CASSVGHSYEQYF. The CDR3 DNA reads as TGTGCCAGTAGTGTGGGGCATTCCTACGAGCAGTACTTC. This chain uses TRBV19 with TRBJ2-7; TRBD1 might be the D (5 bases). The germline V gene has CDR1 LNHDA and CDR2 SQIVND (reference sequence). The V and J ends lost 5 bases and 1 base respectively, with 9 bases between them. This CDR3 has 13 residues.